This T cell receptor (beta chain) was sequenced for a study of identical twins. V was pared by 4 bases and J by 0 bases, with 9 bases between. Per the germline V gene, CDR1 is KGHDR and CDR2 is SFDVKD. This CDR3 comprises 16 residues. Each cDNA held unique molecular identifiers, and template switching gave it a universal primer site. TCRdb reanalysed the 5' RACE reads using MiXCR and keeps one entry per CDR3 protein. Of fewer than 900,000 distinct CDR3 sequences in the sample, less than 25% were seen once. This sample was also put to use in a study of T cells expressing NK-cell markers. As that report states: Cells sorted as CD3+CD56+NKG2C+, CD3+CD56+NKG2C- and CD3+CD56-NKG2C+ T cells supplied the TCR beta repertoires. Seven donors tested HCMV-seropositive and one tested seronegative among the eight sequenced.

The sequence came from a woman aged 18-35 years in good health. The gene calls are TRBV24-1 and TRBJ2-6; D gene unclear. Sequenced sample: PBMCs. As DNA, the CDR3 is TGTGCCACCAGTGACTCCGACCCCTCTGGGGCCAACGTCCTGACTTTC. Protein: CATSDSDPSGANVLTF.